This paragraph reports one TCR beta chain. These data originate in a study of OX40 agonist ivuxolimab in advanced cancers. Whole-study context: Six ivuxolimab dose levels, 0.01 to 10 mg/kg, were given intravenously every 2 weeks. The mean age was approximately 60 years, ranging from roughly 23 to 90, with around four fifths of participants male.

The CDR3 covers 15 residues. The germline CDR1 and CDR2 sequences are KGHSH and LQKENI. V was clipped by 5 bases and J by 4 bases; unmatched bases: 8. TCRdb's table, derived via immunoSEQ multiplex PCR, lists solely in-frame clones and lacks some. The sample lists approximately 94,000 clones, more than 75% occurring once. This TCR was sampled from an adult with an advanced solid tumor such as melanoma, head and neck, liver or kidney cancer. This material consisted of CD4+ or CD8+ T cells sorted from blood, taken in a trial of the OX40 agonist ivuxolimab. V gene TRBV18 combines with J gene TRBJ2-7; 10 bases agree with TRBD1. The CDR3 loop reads CASSLGLDRGYEQYF. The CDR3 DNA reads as TGTGCCAGCTCATTGGGCTTGGACAGGGGGTACGAGCAGTACTTC.